These 4 T cell receptor beta chains share one sample of origin, sequenced in a study of T cells after yellow fever vaccination. In TCRdb, the 5' RACE reads were re-called with MiXCR into one record per CDR3 protein. The data show about 210,000 distinct CDR3 sequences, over 6.5% seen once. The sequencing here drew on CD4+ T cells sorted from PBMCs, taken on the day of the yellow fever booster vaccination. These receptors were taken from a man younger than 40 who received the YFV17D yellow fever vaccine.

Ten or more counts support this clonotype. The chain links TRBV20-1 to TRBJ2-5; maybe TRBD1 (7 bases). The CDR3 spans 12 residues. Germline V CDR1 and CDR2: DFQATT, SNEGSKA (reference sequence). Between the trimmed V and J ends, which lost 4 bases and 5 bases, there was a span of 11 bases. CDR3 DNA: TGCAGTGCTACGGAGGGGGCGGAGACCCAGTACTTC. It encodes CSATEGAETQYF.

This clonotype came up many times. The chain is built from TRBV7-2 and TRBJ2-2; D is possibly TRBD1 or TRBD2 (5 bases each). Germline V gene lookup returns CDR1 SGHTA and CDR2 FQGNSA. The CDR3 sequence is 15 residues long. The germline V and J ends were trimmed by 5 bases and 8 bases, with 18 bases remaining between them. CDR3 DNA sequence: TGTGCCAGCAGCCCTGGGACCCCTATTGTGGGGGAGCTGTTTTTT. This encodes CASSPGTPIVGELFF.

The chain combines TRBV5-1 with TRBJ2-5; maybe TRBD2 (5 bases). The V and J ends lost 4 bases and 3 bases respectively, with 13 bases between them. Germline CDR1 SGHRS, CDR2 YFSETQ. This CDR3 has 14 amino acids. The CDR3 is CASSAGMGKETQYF. DNA of the CDR3: TGCGCCAGCAGCGCCGGGATGGGGAAAGAGACCCAGTACTTC.

This clonotype was detected ten times or more. The chain joins TRBV9 to TRBJ2-1; D gene unclear. Germline V gene sequence: CDR1 SGDLS, CDR2 YYNGEE. The CDR3 is 13 amino acids. Between the trimmed V and J ends, which lost 2 bases and 4 bases, there was a span of 7 bases. CDR3 sequence: CASSVTFYNEQFF. Here the CDR3 DNA reads TGTGCCAGCAGCGTGACCTTTTACAATGAGCAGTTCTTC.